The text below deals with one TCR beta chain. No antigen is known for it. Germline V CDR1 and CDR2: SGHVS, FQNEAQ. Trimming removed 7 bases from V and 1 base from J, with 13 bases in between. The CDR3 is made up of 14 amino acids. Total RNA (around 0.45 ug) served as template for TCR beta cDNA synthesis primed by a constant-region primer. Investigators got TCR beta libraries out of three nested multiplex PCR rounds, done with slightly modified ARM-PCR. With TRBV1-TRBV30 forward primers and a C-beta reverse primer, the first two PCR rounds were run for approximately 10 cycles each. TCRdb re-derived calls from the multiplex PCR reads in MiXCR, one entry per CDR3 protein. The sample records 100,000 to 120,000 distinct CDR3 sequences, roughly four fifths being singletons. This sample was included in a study of tumor-infiltrating lymphocytes in primary liver carcinoma. Study-wide context: Men and women, 30 to 69 years of age, made up the patients. Staging placed the tumors at T1-T3 N0M0, and they measured about 4 to 11 cm across.

Study results and caveats: Between tumor regions, pairs overlapped more than tumor-adjacent and tumor-blood pairs did. The 250 largest clones made up significantly more of tumor than blood repertoires (p = 0.039).

Co-extracting RNA and DNA was done with about 17-31 mg of unsorted bulk tissue as input. Source material: liver tumor tissue from sampling region 3. The sample's subset: tumor region T3, left-lateral pole. This sequence joins TRBV7-8 and TRBJ1-1; the D gene is possibly TRBD1 (5 bases). This receptor was taken from a middle-aged man with primary liver carcinoma and hepatitis B virus infection. Written as DNA, the CDR3 is TGTGCCAGCATTCGAACAGGAGCGAACACTGAAGCTTTCTTT. It yields the protein CASIRTGANTEAFF.